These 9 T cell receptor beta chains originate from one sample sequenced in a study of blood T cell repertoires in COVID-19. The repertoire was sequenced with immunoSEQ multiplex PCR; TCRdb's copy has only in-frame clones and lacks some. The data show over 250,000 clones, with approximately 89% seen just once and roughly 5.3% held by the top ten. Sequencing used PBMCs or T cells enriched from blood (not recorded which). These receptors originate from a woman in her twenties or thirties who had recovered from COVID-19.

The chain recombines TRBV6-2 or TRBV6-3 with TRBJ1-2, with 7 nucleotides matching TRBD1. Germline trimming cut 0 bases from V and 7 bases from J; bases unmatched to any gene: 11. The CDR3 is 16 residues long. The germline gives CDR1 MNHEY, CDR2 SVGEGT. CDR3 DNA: TGTGCCAGCAGTTACTCGTTTGCAGGGGGTTTAGTTGGCTACACCTTC. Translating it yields CASSYSFAGGLVGYTF.

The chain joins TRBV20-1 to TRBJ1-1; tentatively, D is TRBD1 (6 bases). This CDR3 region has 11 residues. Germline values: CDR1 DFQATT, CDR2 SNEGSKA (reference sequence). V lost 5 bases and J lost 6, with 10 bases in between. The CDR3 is CSAFSGAEAFF. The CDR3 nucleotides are TGCAGTGCTTTCTCAGGGGCTGAAGCTTTCTTT.

DNA of the CDR3: TGTGCCAGCAGTTTCCGACAGGGGGGACGAGGTGAGCAGTTCTTC. Its protein is CASSFRQGGRGEQFF. The rearrangement joins TRBV11-3 to TRBJ2-1, with 9 bases matching TRBD1. From germline, CDR1 is SGHNT and CDR2 YENEEA. CDR3 length: 15 amino acids. After removal of 6 bases from V and 9 bases from J, the junction contained 12 bases not matched to a gene.

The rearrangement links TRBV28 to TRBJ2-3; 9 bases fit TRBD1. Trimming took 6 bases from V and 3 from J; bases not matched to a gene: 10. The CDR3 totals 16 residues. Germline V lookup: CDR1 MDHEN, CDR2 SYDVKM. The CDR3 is CASSLSGTGLTDTQYF. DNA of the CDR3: TGTGCCAGCAGCCTGTCCGGGACAGGGTTAACAGATACGCAGTATTTT.

Written as DNA, the CDR3 is TGTGCCAGCAGCTCCATTACCGGGACTAGCGGGGGCGGTGAGCAGTTCTTC. Its protein product is CASSSITGTSGGGEQFF. This rearrangement joins TRBV13 to TRBJ2-1, with 14 bases aligning to TRBD2. V dropped 4 bases and J dropped 9; count of bases not matched to a gene: 11. Germline CDR1 is PRHDT and CDR2 is FYEKMQ (reference sequence). CDR3 size: 17 residues.

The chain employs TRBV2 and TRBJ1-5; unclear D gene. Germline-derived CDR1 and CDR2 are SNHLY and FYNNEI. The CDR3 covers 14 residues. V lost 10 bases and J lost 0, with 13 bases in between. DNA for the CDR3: TGTGCCACCTCAATAACCTATAGCAATCAGCCCCAGCATTTT. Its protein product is CATSITYSNQPQHF.

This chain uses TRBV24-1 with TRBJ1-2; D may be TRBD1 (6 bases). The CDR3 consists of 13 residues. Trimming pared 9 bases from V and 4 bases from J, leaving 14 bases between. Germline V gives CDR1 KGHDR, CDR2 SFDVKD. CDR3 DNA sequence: TGTGCCACCCGGCGGAACAGGGTCTATGGCTACACCTTC. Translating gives CATRRNRVYGYTF.

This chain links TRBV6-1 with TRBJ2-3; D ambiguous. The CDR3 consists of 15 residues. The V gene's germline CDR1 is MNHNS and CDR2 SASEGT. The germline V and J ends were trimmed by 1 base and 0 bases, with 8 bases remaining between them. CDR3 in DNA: TGTGCCAGCAGTGAAGTGGGCCCCAGCACAGATACGCAGTATTTT. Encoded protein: CASSEVGPSTDTQYF.

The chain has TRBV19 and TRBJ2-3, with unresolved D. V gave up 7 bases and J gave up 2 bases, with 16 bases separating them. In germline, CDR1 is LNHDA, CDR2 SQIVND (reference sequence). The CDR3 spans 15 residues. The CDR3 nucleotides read TGTGCCAGTACTTCTAGAAGGCTATTCACAGATACGCAGTATTTT. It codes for CASTSRRLFTDTQYF.